The 5 T cell receptor beta chains listed next were all sequenced from one sample in a study of Ad26.COV2.S vaccination and SARS-CoV-2 variants. Treatment denoted: roughly 18 received Ad26.COV2.S at low or high dose, single or two shots; roughly five received placebo; per-sample allocation not given. After the first vaccine or placebo injection, samples were drawn on day 63. TCRdb's table, derived via immunoSEQ multiplex PCR, lists solely in-frame clones and lacks some. The data contain 440,000 or so clones, roughly nine tenths of them seen just once; the ten biggest clones take up more than 1.5%. Sequenced material: peripheral blood, taken in a trial of Ad26.COV2.S vaccine versus placebo. These receptors were collected from a person aged 18-60 years who received the Ad26.COV2.S COVID-19 vaccine or a placebo.

The rearrangement links TRBV30 to TRBJ1-5; D unresolved. Germline V gives CDR1 GTSNPN, CDR2 SVGIG (reference sequence). This CDR3 comprises 15 residues. The ends were cut back, 0 bases at V and 0 bases at J, with 9 bases in the middle. The CDR3 DNA sequence: TGTGCCTGGAGTGTACCGGGGATTAGCAATCAGCCCCAGCATTTT. Protein sequence: CAWSVPGISNQPQHF.

The rearrangement links TRBV20-1 to TRBJ2-1, with TRBD2 matching over 11 bases. The CDR3 is 12 amino acids. Germline loops: CDR1 DFQATT, CDR2 SNEGSKA (reference sequence). Trimming at V came to 3 bases and at J to 13 bases, leaving 5 bases not matched to a gene. The CDR3 nucleotides are TGCAGTGCTAGTTTTAGCGGGAGGGCCCAGTTCTTC. This translates into CSASFSGRAQFF.

V is TRBV3-1 (or the pseudogene TRBV3-2) and J is TRBJ1-1; D is ambiguous. V was trimmed by 0 bases and J by 4 bases, leaving 15 bases between them. The CDR3 consists of 16 residues. Germline CDR1 and CDR2: LGHDT and YNNKEL (reference sequence). CDR3 sequence (DNA): TGTGCCAGCAGCCAAGAGCCTCCGGGCCGCGGCACTGAAGCTTTCTTT. It translates to CASSQEPPGRGTEAFF.

The count of this clone is one. J is TRBJ1-2 and V is TRBV29-1; 9 nucleotides match TRBD1. CDR1 SQVTM and CDR2 ANQGSEA come from the germline V gene. CDR3 size: 13 residues. V lost 5 bases to trimming and J lost 4 bases; unmatched junction nucleotides: 5. The CDR3 is CSVSPTGGYGYTF. In nucleotides, the CDR3 is TGCAGCGTTTCCCCGACAGGGGGCTATGGCTACACCTTC.

The rearrangement links TRBV5-4 to TRBJ1-4; D is unclear. The CDR3 totals 14 residues. Trimming removed 1 base at V and 8 bases at J, with 12 bases between. Germline CDR1 SGHNT, CDR2 YYREEE (reference sequence). In DNA, the CDR3 is TGTGCCAGCAGCTTGTTAGGCGCCGGGGAAAAACTGTTTTTT. This translates into CASSLLGAGEKLFF.